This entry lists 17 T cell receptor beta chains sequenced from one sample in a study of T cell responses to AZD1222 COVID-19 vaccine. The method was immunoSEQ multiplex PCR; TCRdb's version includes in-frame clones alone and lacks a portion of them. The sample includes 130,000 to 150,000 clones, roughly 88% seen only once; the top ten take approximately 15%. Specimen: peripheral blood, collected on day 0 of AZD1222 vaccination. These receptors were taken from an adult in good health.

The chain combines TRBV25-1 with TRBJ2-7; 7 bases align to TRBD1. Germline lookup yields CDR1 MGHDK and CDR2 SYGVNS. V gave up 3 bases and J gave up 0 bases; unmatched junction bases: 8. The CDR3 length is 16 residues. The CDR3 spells CASSETGSLRSYEQYF. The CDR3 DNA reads TGTGCCAGCAGTGAGACAGGGTCTCTCCGCTCCTACGAGCAGTACTTC.

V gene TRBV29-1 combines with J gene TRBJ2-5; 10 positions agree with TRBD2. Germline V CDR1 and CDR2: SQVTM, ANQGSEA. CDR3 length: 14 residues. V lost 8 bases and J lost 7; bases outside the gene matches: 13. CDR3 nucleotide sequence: TGCAGCACGGGGCCAGCGGGGGGGCCCGGGACCCAGTACTTC. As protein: CSTGPAGGPGTQYF.

In DNA form, the CDR3 reads TGTGCCAGCAGTTTCGGGTCCGGGACCATCGGTGTAGGCTACACCTTC. Translating gives CASSFGSGTIGVGYTF. The chain joins TRBV28 to TRBJ1-2; maybe TRBD1 (5 bases). This CDR3 comprises 16 residues. The germline V and J ends were trimmed by 3 bases and 8 bases, with 22 bases remaining between them. Germline assignment: CDR1 MDHEN and CDR2 SYDVKM.

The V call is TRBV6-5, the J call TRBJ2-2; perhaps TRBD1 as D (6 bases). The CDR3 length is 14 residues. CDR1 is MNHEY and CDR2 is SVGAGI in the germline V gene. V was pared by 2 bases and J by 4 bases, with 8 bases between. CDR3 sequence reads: CASSYPGVTGELFF. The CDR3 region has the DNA TGTGCCAGCAGTTACCCAGGGGTCACCGGGGAGCTGTTTTTT.

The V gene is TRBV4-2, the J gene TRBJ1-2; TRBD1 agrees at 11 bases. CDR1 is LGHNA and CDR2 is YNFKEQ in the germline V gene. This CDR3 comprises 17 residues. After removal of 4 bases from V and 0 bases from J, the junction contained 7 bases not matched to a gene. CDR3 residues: CASSPRDRGASNYGYTF. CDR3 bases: TGTGCCAGCAGCCCCCGGGACAGGGGGGCATCTAACTATGGCTACACCTTC.

CDR3 DNA sequence: TGTGCCAGCAGTTACGAGCAGGGGCTGGCGCTTAGCAATCAGCCCCAGCATTTT. It is translated as CASSYEQGLALSNQPQHF. The chain joins TRBV6-2 or TRBV6-3 to TRBJ1-5; possibly TRBD1 for D (6 bases). The germline CDR1 and CDR2 sequences are MNHEY and SVGEGT. The CDR3 sequence is 18 residues long. Trimming left V 2 bases short and J 0 bases short, with 17 bases between.

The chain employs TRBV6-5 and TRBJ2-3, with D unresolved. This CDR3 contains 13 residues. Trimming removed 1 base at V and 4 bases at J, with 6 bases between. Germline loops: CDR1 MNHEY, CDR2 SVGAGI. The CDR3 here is CASSYLNSDTQYF. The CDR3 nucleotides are TGTGCCAGCAGTTACTTGAACTCAGATACGCAGTATTTT.

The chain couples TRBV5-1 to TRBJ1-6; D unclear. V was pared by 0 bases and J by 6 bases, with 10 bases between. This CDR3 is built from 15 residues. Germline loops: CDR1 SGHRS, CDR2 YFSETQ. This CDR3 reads CASSLAPQSNSPLHF. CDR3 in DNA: TGCGCCAGCAGCTTGGCCCCCCAGTCTAATTCACCCCTCCACTTT.

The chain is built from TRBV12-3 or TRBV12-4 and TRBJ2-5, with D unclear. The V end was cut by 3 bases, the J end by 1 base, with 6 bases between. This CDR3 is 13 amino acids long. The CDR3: CASSFRGQETQYF. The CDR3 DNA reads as TGTGCCAGCAGTTTTCGAGGCCAAGAGACCCAGTACTTC.

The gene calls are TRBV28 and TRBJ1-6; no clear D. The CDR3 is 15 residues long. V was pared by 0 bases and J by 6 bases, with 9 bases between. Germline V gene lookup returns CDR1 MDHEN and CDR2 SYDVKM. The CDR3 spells CASSLWRGVNSPLHF. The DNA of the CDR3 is TGTGCCAGCAGTTTATGGCGGGGTGTTAATTCACCCCTCCACTTT. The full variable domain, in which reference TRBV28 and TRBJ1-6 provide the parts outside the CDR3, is DVKVTQSSRYLVKRTGEKVFLECVQDMDHENMFWYRQDPGLGLRLIYFSYDVKMKEKGDIPEGYSVSREKKERFSLILESASTNQTSMYLCASSLWRGVNSPLHFGNGTRLTVT.

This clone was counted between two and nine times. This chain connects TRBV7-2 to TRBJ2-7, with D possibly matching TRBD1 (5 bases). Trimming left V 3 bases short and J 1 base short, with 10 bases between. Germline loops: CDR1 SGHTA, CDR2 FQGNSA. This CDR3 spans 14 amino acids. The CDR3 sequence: CASSFNAGSYEQYF. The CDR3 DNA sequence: TGTGCCAGCAGCTTTAATGCAGGGTCCTACGAGCAGTACTTC.

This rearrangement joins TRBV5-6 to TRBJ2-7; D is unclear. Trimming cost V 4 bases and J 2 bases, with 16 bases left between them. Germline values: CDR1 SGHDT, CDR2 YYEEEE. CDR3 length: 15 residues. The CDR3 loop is CASSPPTTVTYEQYF. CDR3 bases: TGTGCCAGCAGCCCCCCTACTACAGTTACCTACGAGCAGTACTTC.

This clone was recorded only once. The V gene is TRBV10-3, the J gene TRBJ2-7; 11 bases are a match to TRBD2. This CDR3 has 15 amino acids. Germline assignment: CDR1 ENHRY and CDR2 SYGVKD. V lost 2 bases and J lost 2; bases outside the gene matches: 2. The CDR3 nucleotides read TGTGCCATCAGTGAGACTAGCGGGGGAACCTACGAGCAGTACTTC. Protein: CAISETSGGTYEQYF.

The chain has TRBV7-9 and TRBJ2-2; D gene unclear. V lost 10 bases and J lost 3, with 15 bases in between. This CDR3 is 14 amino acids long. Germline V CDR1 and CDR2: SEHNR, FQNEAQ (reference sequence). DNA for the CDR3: TGTGCCATACACCCGGCTAAGGACACCGGGGAGCTGTTTTTT. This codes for CAIHPAKDTGELFF.

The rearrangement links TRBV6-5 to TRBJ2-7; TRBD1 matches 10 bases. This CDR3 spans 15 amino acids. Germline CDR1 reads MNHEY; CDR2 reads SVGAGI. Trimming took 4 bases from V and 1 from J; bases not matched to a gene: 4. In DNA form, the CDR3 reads TGTGCCAGCAGTTCGCCGGGACAGGGGTCCTACGAGCAGTACTTC. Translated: CASSSPGQGSYEQYF.

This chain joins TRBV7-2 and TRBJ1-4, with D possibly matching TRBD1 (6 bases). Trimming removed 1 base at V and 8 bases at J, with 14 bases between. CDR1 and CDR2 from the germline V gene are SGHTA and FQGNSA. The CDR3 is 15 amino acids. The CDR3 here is CASSLGGEGEEKLFF. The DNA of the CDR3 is TGTGCCAGCAGCTTAGGCGGGGAGGGGGAAGAAAAACTGTTTTTT.

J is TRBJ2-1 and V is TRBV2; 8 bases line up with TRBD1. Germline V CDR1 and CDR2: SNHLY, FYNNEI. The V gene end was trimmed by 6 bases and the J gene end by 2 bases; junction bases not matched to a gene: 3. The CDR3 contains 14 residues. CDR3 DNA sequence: TGTGCCAGCAGGACAGGGGACCCCTACAATGAGCAGTTCTTC. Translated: CASRTGDPYNEQFF.